This T cell receptor (beta chain) was captured by sequencing in a study of blood T cell repertoires in COVID-19. Background on the study: Samples of COVID-19 (acute and convalescent) were obtained from the United States, Italy and Spain. PBMCs, B-cell-depleted T cells, or T cells were the source of the cDNA or gDNA that made up the material.

Germline values: CDR1 SNHLY, CDR2 FYNNEI. V lost 2 bases and J lost 9; bases outside the gene matches: 5. This CDR3 is built from 15 residues. Per the authors' pipeline: Reference gene primers were amplified, and this amplification served to estimate nucleated cell counts. Clones were read by immunoSEQ multiplex PCR, and TCRdb kept only the in-frame ones, dropping some. Clone size and V and J calls were adopted from that table, with D and trimming inferred from the DNA. The repertoire holds roughly 97,000 clones, with over 70% as singletons. The source is a man in his forties or fifties with acute or convalescent COVID-19. The sequenced sample was peripheral blood. The rearrangement uses TRBV2 and TRBJ2-1; 12 bases are shared with TRBD2. CDR3: CASSETSGRFGEQFF. The DNA of the CDR3 is TGTGCCAGCAGTGAAACTAGCGGGAGGTTCGGTGAGCAGTTCTTC.